The 21 T cell receptor beta chains presented below share a single source sample, sequenced in a study of T cells in Graves' hyperthyroidism and ophthalmopathy. The source material, RNA transcripts, was used to amplify TCR beta CDR3 regions. Using the HTBI primer set, a first-round RT-PCR was run on the TCR CDR3. TCRdb fed the multiplex PCR reads into MiXCR, producing one record per CDR3 protein. The sample records about 640,000 distinct CDR3 sequences, less than 25% being singletons. The source material was blood. The receptors were sampled from a man in his thirties or forties with Graves' ophthalmopathy.

This clonotype was seen many times. The chain uses TRBV28 and TRBJ2-5, with D perhaps matching TRBD1 (6 bases). V gave up 6 bases and J gave up 1 base, with 15 bases separating them. The CDR3 consists of 15 residues. Germline CDR1 reads MDHEN; CDR2 reads SYDVKM. CDR3 in DNA: TGTGCCAGCAGACCACAGGGAAGCGGCCAAGAGACCCAGTACTTC. This translates into CASRPQGSGQETQYF.

A few counts support this clonotype. J is TRBJ2-1 and V is TRBV6-2 or TRBV6-3; possibly TRBD2 for D (6 bases). The CDR3 has 13 amino acids. CDR1 and CDR2 (germline): MNHEY, SVGEGT. V was shortened by 4 bases and J by 10 bases, with 14 bases between the two germline ends. In DNA form, the CDR3 reads TGTGCCAGCAGTTTGGGAACTCTAGCGGAGCAGTTCTTC. It encodes CASSLGTLAEQFF.

The genes are TRBV7-9 and TRBJ1-1, with D uncertain. CDR3 size: 13 residues. CDR1 and CDR2 from the germline V gene are SEHNR and FQNEAQ (reference sequence). V was pared by 5 bases and J by 4 bases, with 11 bases between. The CDR3 nucleotides are TGTGCCAGCAGCCATCGAGGTACCACTGAAGCTTTCTTT. This encodes CASSHRGTTEAFF.

The chain links TRBV5-1 to TRBJ1-2; the D is unclear. V lost 1 base, J lost 6 bases, and 4 bases lay in between. The V gene's germline CDR1 is SGHRS and CDR2 YFSETQ. The CDR3 totals 11 residues. The CDR3 sequence is CASSLMDGYTF. CDR3 bases: TGCGCCAGCAGCTTGATGGATGGCTACACCTTC.

This rearrangement joins TRBV28 to TRBJ1-2; D not resolved. Trimming took off 5 bases at V and 7 bases at J, with 14 bases between the two ends. Germline assignment: CDR1 MDHEN and CDR2 SYDVKM. The CDR3 totals 13 residues. The CDR3 is CASSLGSPGGYTF. In nucleotides, the CDR3 is TGTGCCAGCAGTCTAGGATCCCCGGGTGGCTACACCTTC.

The chain employs TRBV4-1 and TRBJ2-3; a possible D gene is TRBD2 (5 bases). CDR1 and CDR2 (germline): MGHRA, YSYEKL. CDR3 size: 16 residues. V was clipped by 3 bases and J by 2 bases, with 15 bases between them. CDR3 in DNA: TGCGCCAGCAGCCAGGCAGAGGGTCCCCCCACAGATACGCAGTATTTT. Its translation is CASSQAEGPPTDTQYF.

This clonotype was counted a few times. The chain carries TRBV27 and TRBJ1-2; D uncertain. Germline values: CDR1 MNHEY, CDR2 SMNVEV (reference sequence). Trimming removed 3 bases from V and 0 bases from J, with 5 bases in between. The CDR3 has 13 amino acids. The CDR3 loop is CASSFAANYGYTF. The CDR3 nucleotides read TGTGCCAGCAGTTTCGCAGCTAACTATGGCTACACCTTC.

A few counts support this clonotype. J is TRBJ2-7 and V is TRBV4-1; 9 bases line up with TRBD2. The V gene's germline CDR1 is MGHRA and CDR2 YSYEKL. CDR3 length equals 15 residues. Trimming removed 0 bases from V and 5 bases from J; junction bases left unmatched: 5. The DNA of the CDR3 is TGCGCCAGCAGCCAAGATGGACTAGCGCTCAACGAGCAGTACTTC. This translates into CASSQDGLALNEQYF.

The chain uses TRBV10-3 and TRBJ1-1, with D possibly matching TRBD1 (6 bases). The CDR3 covers 15 residues. V was cut by 6 bases and J by 1 base, with 15 bases left in between. Germline V lookup: CDR1 ENHRY, CDR2 SYGVKD. CDR3 in DNA: TGTGCCATCAGGGACGCCGCGACAGGGAACACTGAAGCTTTCTTT. This sequence encodes CAIRDAATGNTEAFF.

This clonotype has a handful of counts. The chain links TRBV12-3 or TRBV12-4 to TRBJ2-3, with D perhaps TRBD1 (5 bases). Trimming cost V 6 bases and J 3 bases, with 13 bases left between them. The CDR3 extends over 14 amino acids. The chain's CDR3 is CASRGDQGTDTQYF. In DNA, the CDR3 is TGTGCCAGCAGGGGCGACCAGGGAACAGATACGCAGTATTTT.

This clonotype turned up a few times. The CDR3 DNA sequence: TGTGCCAGCAGCTTAGTACGGACAGGGACCTACGAGCAGTACTTC. Translating gives CASSLVRTGTYEQYF. This rearrangement joins TRBV7-2 to TRBJ2-7; 8 positions match TRBD1. V was pared by 1 base and J by 2 bases, with 4 bases of the junction left unmatched. The germline V gene encodes CDR1 SGHTA and CDR2 FQGNSA. CDR3 size: 15 residues.

The V gene is TRBV6-1, the J gene TRBJ2-7; 12 bases map to TRBD1. V lost 5 bases to trimming and J lost 5 bases; unmatched junction nucleotides: 4. The germline V gene encodes CDR1 MNHNS and CDR2 SASEGT. This CDR3 spans 14 amino acids. The CDR3 nucleotides are TGTGCCAGCAGTACCGGGACAGGGGGCGACGAGCAGTACTTC. This gives the protein CASSTGTGGDEQYF.

This clonotype turned up a few times. The chain recombines TRBV5-1 with TRBJ1-1; no clear D. Germline V lookup: CDR1 SGHRS, CDR2 YFSETQ. V lost 5 bases and J 0 bases, leaving 5 bases between the germline ends. The CDR3 sequence is 12 residues long. The CDR3 reads CASRHMNTEAFF. CDR3 nucleotides: TGCGCCAGCAGGCACATGAACACTGAAGCTTTCTTT.

This clonotype has ten or more counts. As DNA, the CDR3 is TGCAGTGCTGACAGGGGCGAGACCCAGTACTTC. It specifies CSADRGETQYF. V and J are TRBV20-1 and TRBJ2-5; 8 positions agree with TRBD1. From germline, CDR1 is DFQATT and CDR2 SNEGSKA (reference sequence). The V segment lost 5 bases and the J segment 5 bases; nucleotides outside the gene matches: 1. The CDR3 runs 11 residues.

The chain links TRBV29-1 to TRBJ1-2; a possible D gene is TRBD1 (6 bases). V was shortened by 6 bases and J by 3 bases, with 8 bases between the two germline ends. Germline CDR1 SQVTM, CDR2 ANQGSEA. This CDR3 has 11 amino acids. The chain's CDR3 is CSVAGDYGYTF. The CDR3 nucleotides read TGCAGCGTGGCAGGGGACTATGGCTACACCTTC.

The chain carries TRBV29-1 and TRBJ2-1, with 14 bases identical to TRBD2. The length of the CDR3 is 18 residues. Germline V gene lookup returns CDR1 SQVTM and CDR2 ANQGSEA. Trimming removed 6 bases from V and 3 bases from J; junction bases left unmatched: 13. The CDR3 nucleotides read TGCAGCGTGGAAAAACCGGGACTAGCGGGAGTGGTCTACAATGAGCAGTTCTTC. Residues: CSVEKPGLAGVVYNEQFF.

Comment on this clonotype: One junction end disagrees with the germline gene, perhaps due to a read error. The rearrangement links TRBV6-5 to TRBJ2-7; D remains unclear. The CDR3 length is 13 residues. In germline, CDR1 is MNHEY, CDR2 SVGAGI. The CDR3 spells CASSYSNSYEQHF. CDR3 sequence (DNA): TGTGCCAGCAGTTACTCCAACTCCTACGAGCAGCACTTC.

This clonotype was seen more than once but under ten times. This chain links TRBV10-3 with TRBJ2-2, with a possible D match to TRBD1 (6 bases). The CDR3 loop spans 17 amino acids. V lost 6 bases and J 0 bases, leaving 17 bases between the germline ends. Germline assignment: CDR1 ENHRY and CDR2 SYGVKD. CDR3 loop: CAIRRPPTGSNTGELFF. DNA for the CDR3: TGTGCCATCAGACGCCCCCCGACAGGATCGAACACCGGGGAGCTGTTTTTT.

The chain uses TRBV29-1 and TRBJ1-1; TRBD1 might be the D (6 bases). This CDR3 has 12 residues. V was trimmed by 3 bases and J by 4 bases, leaving 9 bases between them. In germline, CDR1 is SQVTM, CDR2 ANQGSEA. CDR3 loop: CSVDRGGTEAFF. CDR3 DNA sequence: TGCAGCGTTGACAGGGGAGGCACTGAAGCTTTCTTT.

The J gene is TRBJ2-1, the V gene TRBV25-1; possibly TRBD2 for D (5 bases). The ends were cut back, 2 bases at V and 8 bases at J, with 25 bases in the middle. The CDR3 contains 18 residues. The germline CDR1 and CDR2 sequences are MGHDK and SYGVNS. CDR3 amino acids: CASSERRLVRGTLDEQFF. The CDR3 coding sequence is TGTGCCAGCAGTGAACGGCGATTAGTTCGGGGTACCTTGGATGAGCAGTTCTTC.

This clonotype has ten or more counts. This chain connects TRBV7-2 to TRBJ2-7; D remains ambiguous. Germline V lookup: CDR1 SGHTA, CDR2 FQGNSA. Deletions cut 1 base from V and 7 bases from J, with 11 bases between. CDR3 size: 13 residues. The chain's CDR3 is CASSLEAAWEQYF. The CDR3 nucleotides read TGTGCCAGCAGCTTAGAGGCCGCCTGGGAGCAGTACTTC. The variable domain in full, completed from reference TRBV7-2 and TRBJ2-7, reads GAGVSQSPSNKVTEKGKDVELRCDPISGHTALYWYRQSLGQGLEFLIYFQGNSAPDKSGLPSDRFSAERTGGSVSTLTIQRTQQEDSAVYLCASSLEAAWEQYFGPGTRLTVT.